Listed below are T cell receptor beta chains from one sample, sequenced in a study of T cells in Graves' hyperthyroidism and ophthalmopathy. TCRdb reprocessed the multiplex PCR reads with MiXCR, giving one entry per CDR3 protein. The repertoire includes around 280,000 distinct CDR3 sequences, approximately 13% of them detected once, and approximately 7.9% sits in the top ten. Specimen: blood. The origin of the receptors is a woman between 40 and 55 years old with Graves' hyperthyroidism. CDR3s include the opening cysteine and the closing phenylalanine or tryptophan. The D gene is left open where the match is weak. Some rows mark clone size as missing; the rest say once, few, many or name a class of expanded clone.

V gene	J gene	D gene	clone size	CDR3 DNA	CDR3 protein
TRBV15	TRBJ1-6	TRBD1	many	TGTGCCACCAGCAGGACGGGGACAGGGAATTTTATTAATTCACCCCTCCACTTT	CATSRTGTGNFINSPLHF
TRBV20-1	TRBJ1-2	TRBD1	many	TGCAGTGCTCCCGAGGACAGGGCTTCTAACTATGGCTACACCTTC	CSAPEDRASNYGYTF
TRBV19	TRBJ2-1	TRBD2	few	TGTGCCAGTAGTTCGCTTCTAGCGGGAGGGGACAATGAGCAGTTCTTC	CASSSLLAGGDNEQFF
TRBV19	TRBJ1-1	.	many	TGTGCCAGTAGTGGCCGGGACTTTGAAGCTTTCTTT	CASSGRDFEAFF
TRBV15	TRBJ2-5	.	.	TGTGCCACCAGCAGAGCTAGGGAGGGACATTCCACCCGCCAGGAGACCCAGTACTTC	CATSRAREGHSTRQETQYF
TRBV6-1	TRBJ1-2	.	many	TGTGCCAGCGGGTCGCATAACTATGGCTACACCTTC	CASGSHNYGYTF
TRBV27	TRBJ2-7	.	many	TGTGCCAGCAGTTTTGGCGGGTTGATCGAGCAGTACTTC	CASSFGGLIEQYF
TRBV24-1	TRBJ1-2	TRBD1	many	TGTGCCACCAGTGGATACAGGGGTGGCGGCTACACCTTC	CATSGYRGGGYTF
TRBV10-3	TRBJ2-7	TRBD2	.	TGTGCCATCACCCGCTCCCGGGCTAGCGGCCCCTACGAGCAGTACTTC	CAITRSRASGPYEQYF
TRBV20-1	TRBJ2-1	TRBD1	many	TGCAGTGCCTGGGGGACAGGGGTCTCCAATGAGCAGTTCTTC	CSAWGTGVSNEQFF
TRBV11-2	TRBJ2-3	.	once	TGTGCCAGCAGCTTGAGGGACATCATCGGGATCGCAGATACGCAGTATTTT	CASSLRDIIGIADTQYF
TRBV30	TRBJ1-1	.	many	TGTGCCTCGGACAAGGAGAACACTGAAGCTTTCTTT	CASDKENTEAFF
TRBV7-7	TRBJ2-5	TRBD2	many	TGTGCTAGCAGCGCGGGACTAGAGATAGAGACCCAGTACTTC	CASSAGLEIETQYF
TRBV20-1	TRBJ1-4	TRBD1	few	TGCAGTGCTAGAGACTACGCCGGGACAGGGGGGTTTGAAAAACTGTTTTTT	CSARDYAGTGGFEKLFF
TRBV12-3/TRBV12-4	TRBJ1-5	.	many	TGTGCCAGCAGTTTAGCGTCGGTTAATCAGCCCCAGCATTTT	CASSLASVNQPQHF
TRBV18	TRBJ2-7	.	many	TGTGCCAGCTCACCCCGGGGTACCTCCTACGAGCAGTACTTC	CASSPRGTSYEQYF
TRBV4-2	TRBJ1-2	.	.	TGTGCCAGCAGCCAAGAGGTGGTAGGCAACTATGGCTACACCTTC	CASSQEVVGNYGYTF
TRBV15	TRBJ1-4	.	many	TGTGCCACCAGCAGAGATTGGGGGCAGCGTGAAAAACTGTTTTTT	CATSRDWGQREKLFF
TRBV25-1	TRBJ1-4	.	few	TGTGCCAGCAGTGCTGCTTTCGGGGAAAAACTGTTTTTT	CASSAAFGEKLFF
TRBV20-1	TRBJ1-4	.	many	TGCAGTGCTAGAGGAAATGAAAAACTGTTTTTT	CSARGNEKLFF
TRBV28	TRBJ1-5	TRBD1	many	TGTGCCAGCAGTTCTCGGACAGGGGCAGGCAATCAGCCCCAGCATTTT	CASSSRTGAGNQPQHF
TRBV9	TRBJ2-1	.	.	TGTGCCAGCAGCTCCCGGGACTGGGACTACAATGAGCAGTTCTTC	CASSSRDWDYNEQFF
TRBV20-1	TRBJ2-7	.	many	TGCAGTGGTAAAGCCGGGACTGAAGCCTACGAGCAGTACTTC	CSGKAGTEAYEQYF
TRBV6-2/TRBV6-3	TRBJ1-1	.	once	TGTGCCAGCAGTTACTCGTACAGGAAGAACACTGAAGCTTTCTTT	CASSYSYRKNTEAFF
TRBV5-1	TRBJ1-1	.	many	TGCGCCAGCAGCGCGGGGACACCCGGTCATACTGAAGCTTTCTTT	CASSAGTPGHTEAFF
TRBV20-1	TRBJ2-3	.	many	TGCAGTGCTAGAGATGGCAGGGATGGCACAGATACGCAGTATTTT	CSARDGRDGTDTQYF
TRBV6-5	TRBJ2-7	.	many	TGTGCCAGCAGTTACTCGGAGACAGGCTACTCCTACGAGCAGTACTTC	CASSYSETGYSYEQYF
TRBV11-2	TRBJ1-1	.	many	TGTGCCAGCAGCCCCGGGGTGGTCACTGAAGCTTTCTTT	CASSPGVVTEAFF
TRBV5-1	TRBJ2-2	.	.	TGCGCCAGCAGCTTGCTTGACGGGGAGCTGTTTTTT	CASSLLDGELFF